This T cell receptor (beta chain) comes out of a study of blood T cell repertoires in COVID-19. On the study more broadly: Acute-phase and convalescent COVID-19 samples originated in the United States, Italy and Spain. PBMCs, B-cell-depleted T cells, or T cells provided the cDNA or gDNA that made up the material.

The CDR3 sequence is 19 residues long. Germline lookup yields CDR1 SGHTA and CDR2 FQGNSA. Trimming removed 5 bases from V and 2 bases from J; junction bases left unmatched: 10. Enrollees, about 18 to 95 years old, lived in 24 US areas. The data were produced by immunoSEQ multiplex PCR, yet TCRdb's version contains in-frame clones alone and is incomplete. The sample gives about 380,000 clones, around 89% of which show up once; 0.9% to 1.5% is in the top ten. The sequence came from a woman aged 18-30 years who had recovered from COVID-19. The chain couples TRBV7-2 to TRBJ2-4; 15 bases match TRBD2. Sequencing was performed on PBMCs or T cells enriched from blood (not recorded which). The CDR3 region is CASSLYGLAGGSTKNIQYF. CDR3 bases: TGTGCCAGCAGCCTATATGGACTAGCGGGGGGGTCAACCAAAAACATTCAGTACTTC.